The clone carrying this T cell receptor (beta chain) turned up a few times. The antigen is undetermined. Sequencing templates came from extracted RNA that was reverse transcribed into cDNA. Data came from immunoSEQ multiplex PCR; TCRdb stores just in-frame clones and leaves some out. The table shows 100,000 to 130,000 clones, with roughly 89% occurring only once. This sample was taken from a study of CD8+ T cells in alopecia areata. Overall study context: Twice a day, 5 to 10 mg of oral tofacitinib was administered to treated patients.

Trimming cost V 2 bases and J 2 bases, with 7 bases left between them. This CDR3 spans 13 amino acids. Germline V gives CDR1 SGHKS, CDR2 YYEKEE (reference sequence). Study outcomes and limitations: Mice gave a clearer picture of TCR sharing than patients did, possibly for HLA-related reasons. Normal scalp had lower clonality than lesional scalp, with alopecia totalis/universalis lesions showing this most strongly. While patients received tofacitinib, many expanded lesional clones remained present in scalp and blood.

Treatment here: oral pan-JAK inhibitor, 5-10 mg twice daily. The gene calls are TRBV5-5 and TRBJ1-1; D is ambiguous. The sequences come from CD8+ T cells sorted from blood, collected at week 24, from a patient treated with tofacitinib. This TCR was recovered from a human donor with alopecia areata. The CDR3 region is CASSLTLNTEAFF. In DNA, the CDR3 is TGTGCCAGCAGCTTAACACTTAACACTGAAGCTTTCTTT.